These 26 T cell receptor beta chains came from one sample sequenced in a study of cytomegalovirus exposure and HLA in healthy donors. PCR used 60 Vbeta primers and 13 Jbeta primers. This table comes from immunoSEQ multiplex PCR, and its TCRdb copy is limited to in-frame clones, with some not included. The sample consists of fewer than 150,000 clones, 60% to 80% of them appearing once. The sample comprised PBMCs. These receptors were obtained from a man in his late teens or twenties in good health and CMV-seropositive.

The chain combines TRBV5-6 with TRBJ1-2, with TRBD1 as a possible D gene (6 bases). CDR3 length: 13 residues. With 0 bases removed from V and 7 bases from J, the gap between germline ends came to 10 bases. Germline-derived CDR1 and CDR2 are SGHDT and YYEEEE. CDR3 region: CASSLGQGFGYTF. In DNA, the CDR3 is TGTGCCAGCAGCTTGGGGCAGGGGTTTGGCTACACCTTC.

The chain has TRBV7-9 and TRBJ1-2; perhaps TRBD1 as D (6 bases). V was pared by 5 bases and J by 4 bases, with 14 bases between. The length of the CDR3 is 14 residues. Germline assignment: CDR1 SEHNR and CDR2 FQNEAQ (reference sequence). CDR3 DNA: TGTGCCAGCAGCCCCCCGGACAGATTCTATGGCTACACCTTC. It translates to CASSPPDRFYGYTF.

V usage is TRBV28 and J usage is TRBJ2-1; 12 bases fit TRBD2. This CDR3 is built from 14 residues. V trimming: 10 bases; J trimming: 7 bases; junction bases outside the gene matches: 8. CDR1 and CDR2 from the germline V gene are MDHEN and SYDVKM. CDR3 sequence (DNA): TGTGCCACCTCACTAGCGGGGGGATCTAATGAGCAGTTCTTC. Residues: CATSLAGGSNEQFF.

This clone was observed a handful of times. As DNA, the CDR3 is TGTGCCAGCAGAGACAGGGGGTCGGGAGAAGCTTTCTTT. This codes for CASRDRGSGEAFF. The chain employs TRBV2 and TRBJ1-1; 9 bases fit TRBD1. This CDR3 is built from 13 residues. Germline values: CDR1 SNHLY, CDR2 FYNNEI. Trimming took 6 bases from V and 8 from J; bases not matched to a gene: 7.

V and J are TRBV6-5 and TRBJ1-5; D might be TRBD1 (5 bases). V was shortened by 4 bases and J by 4 bases, with 8 bases between the two germline ends. The CDR3 covers 13 residues. Looked up from germline, CDR1 is MNHEY and CDR2 is SVGAGI. The CDR3 sequence is CASSWGQNQPQHF. CDR3 DNA: TGTGCCAGCAGTTGGGGCCAAAATCAGCCCCAGCATTTT.

The gene calls are TRBV7-9 and TRBJ2-7, with TRBD1 identical over 8 bases. CDR3 length: 13 amino acids. The germline CDR1 and CDR2 sequences are SEHNR and FQNEAQ (reference sequence). V shed 5 bases, J shed 4 bases, and the junction held 4 bases outside the gene matches. The CDR3 here is CASSQTGVYEQYV. The CDR3 DNA sequence: TGTGCCAGCAGCCAGACAGGGGTTTACGAGCAGTACGTC.

The V gene is TRBV6-5, the J gene TRBJ2-5, with 14 bases that match TRBD2. V shed 8 bases and J 5 bases; nucleotides not matched to a gene: 7. The germline gives CDR1 MNHEY, CDR2 SVGAGI. The CDR3 runs 15 residues. CDR3 DNA sequence: TGTGCCAGCGCGACTAGCGGGGGGGCGGTGGAGACCCAGTACTTC. This gives the protein CASATSGGAVETQYF.

The V gene is TRBV6-5, the J gene TRBJ1-2; the D gene is possibly TRBD1 (5 bases). The CDR3 is 14 amino acids. CDR1 MNHEY and CDR2 SVGAGI come from the germline V gene. V lost 0 bases and J lost 5, with 10 bases in between. The DNA of the CDR3 is TGTGCCAGCAGTTACTCATCAGGGAAGTATGGCTACACCTTC. It translates to CASSYSSGKYGYTF.

This clone appeared a few times. The CDR3 DNA reads TGTGCCAGCAGCTTAGGGCGCTCGAGGGTGGAAGATACGCAGTATTTT. This codes for CASSLGRSRVEDTQYF. This rearrangement joins TRBV7-9 to TRBJ2-3, with D perhaps TRBD2 (5 bases). Germline CDR1 is SEHNR and CDR2 is FQNEAQ (reference sequence). The V end lost 1 base, the J end lost 5 bases, and 16 bases lay between the germline ends. This CDR3 region has 16 residues.

The chain combines TRBV10-3 with TRBJ1-1, with D maybe TRBD1 (5 bases). V was pared by 8 bases and J by 1 base, with 11 bases between. There are 13 residues in the CDR3. Germline assignment: CDR1 ENHRY and CDR2 SYGVKD. As DNA, the CDR3 is TGTGCCATCCATGACAGTCCGAACACTGAAGCTTTCTTT. Protein product: CAIHDSPNTEAFF.

Comments on this clone: Its ends do not fully match the called genes, so a read error is possible. CDR3 in amino acids: CASTLNTEAFF. As DNA, the CDR3 is TGCGCCAGCACCTTGAACACTGAAGCTTTCTTT. The chain uses TRBV5-1 and TRBJ1-1; D not certain. This CDR3 has 11 amino acids. In germline, CDR1 is SGHRS, CDR2 YFSETQ. The variable domain in full, with the rest retrieved from reference TRBV5-1 and TRBJ1-1, is KAGVTQTPRYLIKTRGQQVTLSCSPISGHRSVSWYQQTPGQGLQFLFEYFSETQRNKGNFPGRFSGRQFSNSRSEMNVSTLELGDSALYLCASTLNTEAFFGQGTRLTVV.

The chain has TRBV27 and TRBJ1-5; D not certain. This CDR3 has 14 amino acids. Germline lookup yields CDR1 MNHEY and CDR2 SMNVEV (reference sequence). V lost 8 bases, J lost 1 base, and 12 bases lay in between. The CDR3 loop is CASRLRGSNQPQHF. CDR3 nucleotide sequence: TGTGCCAGCCGTCTCCGGGGAAGCAATCAGCCCCAGCATTTT.

The CDR3 here is CATNTLTGENTEAFF. The CDR3 nucleotides read TGTGCCACCAATACTTTAACAGGGGAAAACACTGAAGCTTTCTTT. The chain recombines TRBV7-7 with TRBJ1-1, with TRBD1 matching over 7 bases. This CDR3 is built from 15 residues. Looked up from germline, CDR1 is SSHAT and CDR2 is FNYEAQ (reference sequence). The trim removed 10 bases at V and 2 bases at J, leaving 13 bases unmatched.

V gene TRBV25-1 combines with J gene TRBJ1-6, with D perhaps TRBD1 (5 bases). Trimming stripped 3 bases from V and 10 bases from J, with 13 bases between. CDR1 is MGHDK and CDR2 is SYGVNS in the germline V gene. The CDR3 has 14 residues. The CDR3 sequence: CASSDRGGASPLHF. The DNA of the CDR3 is TGTGCCAGCAGTGACCGGGGGGGAGCGTCACCCCTCCACTTT.

The chain combines TRBV11-3 with TRBJ2-5, with 12 bases matching TRBD2. The CDR3 extends over 16 amino acids. Germline V gives CDR1 SGHNT, CDR2 YENEEA. With V trimmed by 4 bases and J by 4 bases, 7 bases remained unmatched. CDR3 sequence reads: CASSSRLAGVRETQYF. CDR3 in DNA: TGTGCCAGCAGCTCCCGACTAGCGGGGGTGAGAGAGACCCAGTACTTC.

The CDR3: CASSEGNRFLADTQYF. In DNA form, the CDR3 reads TGTGCCAGCAGCGAAGGGAACAGGTTTCTGGCAGATACGCAGTATTTT. V gene TRBV11-3 combines with J gene TRBJ2-3, with D possibly being TRBD1 (5 bases). Germline V lookup: CDR1 SGHNT, CDR2 YENEEA. This CDR3 has 16 amino acids. Trimming stripped 5 bases from V and 4 bases from J, with 19 bases between.

This clone was observed a handful of times. The gene calls are TRBV29-1 and TRBJ1-1, with 11 bases identical to TRBD1. CDR3 length: 14 residues. CDR1 is SQVTM, CDR2 ANQGSEA, per germline. V dropped 7 bases and J dropped 5; count of bases not matched to a gene: 9. The CDR3 loop reads CSAGLGTGGTEAFF. CDR3 coding DNA: TGCAGCGCAGGGCTCGGGACAGGGGGGACTGAAGCTTTCTTT.

V and J are TRBV2 and TRBJ2-5, with TRBD2 identical over 9 bases. The CDR3 has 16 residues. CDR1 and CDR2 (germline): SNHLY, FYNNEI. V shed 10 bases and J 5 bases; nucleotides not matched to a gene: 17. In DNA, the CDR3 is TGTGCCACCTTAGCGGTCGGGCGGGGGGGCCTCGAGACCCAGTACTTC. Translated, it gives CATLAVGRGGLETQYF.

V is TRBV7-3 and J is TRBJ2-3; tentatively, D is TRBD1 (6 bases). Looked up from germline, CDR1 is SGHTA and CDR2 is FQGTGA. Trimming took off 3 bases at V and 3 bases at J, with 13 bases between the two ends. The CDR3 has 15 amino acids. The DNA for the CDR3 is TGTGCCAGCAGCTTGGACCCCAGGGGAACAGATACGCAGTATTTT. Residues: CASSLDPRGTDTQYF.

A few counts support this clone. The V gene is TRBV6-4, the J gene TRBJ2-1, with D tentatively TRBD2 (6 bases). The CDR3 sequence is 15 residues long. V lost 2 bases and J 1 base, leaving 9 bases between the germline ends. From germline, CDR1 is MRHNA and CDR2 SNTAGT. CDR3 region: CASSDEAGSYNEQFF. For the CDR3, the DNA is TGTGCCAGCAGTGACGAGGCGGGGTCCTACAATGAGCAGTTCTTC.

The V gene is TRBV4-2, the J gene TRBJ1-5; D is unclear. Looked up from germline, CDR1 is LGHNA and CDR2 is YNFKEQ. V lost 0 bases, J lost 0 bases, and 12 bases lay in between. The CDR3 runs 17 residues. The CDR3: CASSQESPVNSNQPQHF. Written as DNA, the CDR3 is TGTGCCAGCAGCCAAGAGTCCCCAGTAAATAGCAATCAGCCCCAGCATTTT.

This sequence joins TRBV7-9 and TRBJ2-3; D may be TRBD2 (6 bases). Trimming removed 6 bases from V and 3 bases from J, with 10 bases in between. The CDR3 runs 13 residues. From germline, CDR1 is SEHNR and CDR2 FQNEAQ (reference sequence). The CDR3 DNA sequence: TGTGCCAGCAGGTCGACTAGTACAGATACGCAGTATTTT. Translating gives CASRSTSTDTQYF.

The chain employs TRBV6-5 and TRBJ1-1; 7 positions match TRBD1. CDR1 and CDR2 from the germline V gene are MNHEY and SVGAGI. Trimming at V came to 6 bases and at J to 2 bases, leaving 6 bases not matched to a gene. CDR3 length: 14 amino acids. The CDR3 nucleotides are TGTGCCAGCAGGACGAACAGGGGAAACACTGAAGCTTTCTTT. As protein: CASRTNRGNTEAFF.

The chain recombines TRBV5-1 with TRBJ2-1; 12 positions match TRBD2. This CDR3 comprises 19 residues. Germline CDR1 SGHRS, CDR2 YFSETQ. V shed 1 base, J shed 0 bases, and the junction held 8 bases outside the gene matches. CDR3 nucleotides: TGCGCCAGCAGCTTGTCGCTAGCGGGGGGGCTAAGCTCCTACAATGAGCAGTTCTTC. This gives the protein CASSLSLAGGLSSYNEQFF. Variable domain in full (rest from reference TRBV5-1 and TRBJ2-1): KAGVTQTPRYLIKTRGQQVTLSCSPISGHRSVSWYQQTPGQGLQFLFEYFSETQRNKGNFPGRFSGRQFSNSRSEMNVSTLELGDSALYLCASSLSLAGGLSSYNEQFFGPGTRLTVL.

This chain joins TRBV4-2 and TRBJ2-5; TRBD2 agrees at 9 bases. V gave up 4 bases and J gave up 1 base; unmatched junction bases: 10. The CDR3 runs 17 residues. Looked up from germline, CDR1 is LGHNA and CDR2 is YNFKEQ. In DNA form, the CDR3 reads TGTGCCAGCAGCCGGTATTCGGATAGCGGGGGCCAAGAGACCCAGTACTTC. Translating it yields CASSRYSDSGGQETQYF.

The chain employs TRBV19 and TRBJ1-2; 8 bases are shared with TRBD1. Germline-derived CDR1 and CDR2 are LNHDA and SQIVND (reference sequence). CDR3 length equals 19 residues. The J segment lost 8 bases and the V segment lost 4 bases, leaving 24 bases of the junction unmatched. The DNA of the CDR3 is TGTGCCAGTAGTAAGGGGCCGGTCGGACAGGGTTCAGTTCCGGGCGGCTACACCTTC. Amino acid sequence: CASSKGPVGQGSVPGGYTF.